This T cell receptor beta chain is from a study of blood T cell repertoires in COVID-19. The overall study: COVID-19 samples collected from the United States, Italy and Spain covered acute and convalescent phases. From T cells, B-cell-depleted T cells, or PBMCs came the material, which was cDNA or gDNA.

Trimming removed 5 bases at V and 0 bases at J, with 14 bases between. Germline loops: CDR1 SGHVS, CDR2 FQNEAQ. This CDR3 is built from 16 residues. Authors' analysis steps: Amplification from reference gene primers served as the basis for estimated nucleated cell counts. Produced via immunoSEQ multiplex PCR; TCRdb's table is partial and in-frame only. V, J and clone size are taken as reported in that table, and D and trimming were inferred from the DNA itself. This table has some 220,000 clones, 70% to 85% appearing once. The TCR originated in a man aged 45-65 years with active or convalescent COVID-19. The genes are TRBV7-8 and TRBJ1-3; tentative D call: TRBD1 (5 bases). Sequencing was carried out using peripheral blood. As DNA, the CDR3 is TGTGCCAGCAGCCCCGGGGGATCAAGCTCTGGAAACACCATATATTTT. This codes for CASSPGGSSSGNTIYF. Full variable domain (outside the CDR3, taken from reference TRBV7-8 and TRBJ1-3): GAGVSQSPRYKVAKRGQDVALRCDPISGHVSLFWYQQALGQGPEFLTYFQNEAQLDKSGLPSDRFFAERPEGSVSTLKIQRTQQEDSAVYLCASSPGGSSSGNTIYFGEGSWLTVV.